The 15 T cell receptor beta chains in this list originate from one sample, sequenced in a study of response to subunit inactivated influenza vaccine listed by TCRdb under 2018. The library was generated by RT-PCR. TCRdb lists the instrument as Illumina HiSeq 2500. Starting from the raw public reads, TCRdb applied fastp trimming at Q25, assembled clones with MiXCR and retained in-frame beta chains. Each CDR3 protein appears once, grouped with its most common genes and DNA. This sample comprises hundreds of thousands of distinct CDR3 sequences, roughly 25% of them detected only once. Jointly, the top ten make up approximately 2% of the sample. Source: CD4+ T cells sorted from PBMCs, taken less than 6 days after vaccination. These receptors all come from a man aged 45-65 years who received an inactivated influenza vaccine. Donor details come from another sample of the same person, matched by shared clones.

The chain combines TRBV2 with TRBJ2-7; D remains unclear. Germline V CDR1 and CDR2: SNHLY, FYNNEI. Trimming removed 3 bases at V and 0 bases at J, with 9 bases between. The CDR3 is 14 amino acids. CDR3: CASSDSWSSYEQYF. CDR3 in DNA: TGTGCCAGCAGTGATTCATGGAGCTCCTACGAGCAGTACTTC.

As for this clonotype: The junction does not match germline at one end; this may be a read error. The chain joins TRBV5-1 to TRBJ2-2; D is unclear. The CDR3 covers 14 residues. Germline V lookup: CDR1 SGHRS, CDR2 YFSETQ. CDR3 bases: TGCGCCAGCAGGTTGGATGGGCGCACCGGGGAGCTGTTTTTT. It is translated as CASRLDGRTGELFF.

The chain has TRBV29-1 and TRBJ2-7, with D possibly TRBD1 on 5 matching bases. The CDR3 has 12 residues. The germline CDR1 and CDR2 sequences are SQVTM and ANQGSEA. V lost 6 bases to trimming and J lost 0 bases, with 9 bases between them. The CDR3 is CSVRVYSYEQYF. DNA for the CDR3: TGCAGCGTCAGGGTGTACTCCTACGAGCAGTACTTC.

The V gene is TRBV20-1, the J gene TRBJ2-1; 8 bases fit TRBD2. Germline values: CDR1 DFQATT, CDR2 SNEGSKA (reference sequence). V trimming: 5 bases; J trimming: 0 bases; junction bases outside the gene matches: 6. This CDR3 is built from 15 residues. CDR3 sequence reads: CSAQTGTSSYNEQFF. The CDR3 DNA follows: TGCAGTGCTCAAACCGGGACTAGCTCCTACAATGAGCAGTTCTTC.

Sample share makes this clonotype medium-sized. This chain uses TRBV29-1 with TRBJ1-3; no firm D call. Trimming pared 5 bases from V and 4 bases from J, leaving 9 bases between. In germline, CDR1 is SQVTM, CDR2 ANQGSEA. The CDR3 totals 12 residues. Here the CDR3 reads CSVLLTGNTIYF. The DNA of the CDR3 is TGCAGCGTTCTCCTAACGGGAAACACCATATATTTT.

A few counts support this clonotype. One end of the junction does not line up with germline, which may come from a read error. The genes are TRBV7-7 and TRBJ2-5; maybe TRBD1 (6 bases). Germline V gives CDR1 SSHAT, CDR2 FNYEAQ (reference sequence). CDR3 length equals 16 residues. The DNA for the CDR3 is TGTGCTAGCAGCTTAAGGCAGGGGCGATACCAAGAGACCCAGTACTTC. Translated, it gives CASSLRQGRYQETQYF.

This clonotype has only a few counts. V gene TRBV27 combines with J gene TRBJ1-2, with D perhaps TRBD1 (5 bases). Per germline, CDR1 MNHEY and CDR2 SMNVEV (reference sequence). CDR3 length: 12 amino acids. V lost 8 bases to trimming and J lost 2 bases, with 9 bases between them. This chain's CDR3 is CASRGANYGYTF. The DNA of the CDR3 is TGTGCCAGCCGAGGGGCAAACTATGGCTACACCTTC.

In this sample, this clonotype turned up a few times. The chain has TRBV20-1 and TRBJ2-2, with 8 bases fitting TRBD2. Germline CDR1 is DFQATT and CDR2 is SNEGSKA (reference sequence). With V trimmed by 6 bases and J by 0 bases, 9 bases remained unmatched. The CDR3 has 16 residues. The CDR3 sequence: CSASRPGLANTGELFF. DNA of the CDR3: TGCAGTGCGTCACGCCCGGGACTAGCGAACACCGGGGAGCTGTTTTTT.

This clonotype was counted only a few times. The chain recombines TRBV20-1 with TRBJ2-5; weak D call: TRBD1 (6 bases). The germline V gene has CDR1 DFQATT and CDR2 SNEGSKA (reference sequence). There are 19 residues in the CDR3. Trimming removed 4 bases from V and 2 bases from J, with 29 bases in between. As DNA, the CDR3 is TGCAGTGCTATCCCCCACGGATTCCAGGGGCGACGGGGTCAAGAGACCCAGTACTTC. This gives the protein CSAIPHGFQGRRGQETQYF.

The chain combines TRBV10-3 with TRBJ2-3; TRBD1 is a possible D gene (6 bases). Trimming took 9 bases from V and 0 from J, leaving 16 bases between them. Per germline, CDR1 ENHRY and CDR2 SYGVKD. The length of the CDR3 is 15 residues. The CDR3, as DNA: TGTGCCATGTCCCCGGGACATGCTAGCACAGATACGCAGTATTTT. Translated, it gives CAMSPGHASTDTQYF.

This clonotype occurred a few times. The rearrangement uses TRBV27 and TRBJ2-7, with D tentatively TRBD2 (5 bases). Looked up from germline, CDR1 is MNHEY and CDR2 is SMNVEV (reference sequence). V lost 5 bases and J 3 bases, leaving 17 bases between the germline ends. This CDR3 comprises 15 residues. The CDR3 DNA follows: TGTGCCAGCAGTCCCAACAGCGGAATTCTCTACGAGCAGTACTTC. Amino acids: CASSPNSGILYEQYF.

The chain carries TRBV6-2 or TRBV6-3 and TRBJ2-7; D might be TRBD2 (6 bases). In germline, CDR1 is MNHEY, CDR2 SVGEGT. The CDR3 runs to 13 residues. V dropped 5 bases and J dropped 4 bases, with 12 bases sitting between them. This chain's CDR3 is CASSRAGRYEQYF. The CDR3, as DNA: TGTGCCAGCAGTCGGGCAGGGAGGTACGAGCAGTACTTC.

The chain couples TRBV29-1 to TRBJ1-2, with 10 bases lining up with TRBD1. The CDR3 runs 13 residues. J lost 9 bases, V lost 3 bases, and 7 bases had no gene match. Looked up from germline, CDR1 is SQVTM and CDR2 is ANQGSEA. The CDR3 spells CSVEDRGGLSYTF. The CDR3 region has the DNA TGCAGCGTTGAGGACAGGGGGGGATTAAGCTACACCTTC.

The chain carries TRBV5-4 and TRBJ2-7; D is ambiguous. Germline values: CDR1 SGHNT, CDR2 YYREEE (reference sequence). Trimming removed 3 bases at V and 2 bases at J, with 15 bases between. The CDR3 length is 15 residues. The CDR3 here is CASSSGSLPPYEQYF. The CDR3 coding sequence is TGTGCCAGCAGCTCGGGCTCCTTGCCGCCCTACGAGCAGTACTTC. Full variable domain (remainder filled in from reference TRBV5-4 and TRBJ2-7): ETGVTQSPTHLIKTRGQQVTLRCSSQSGHNTVSWYQQALGQGPQFIFQYYREEENGRGNFPPRFSGLQFPNYSSELNVNALELDDSALYLCASSSGSLPPYEQYFGPGTRLTVT.

The V gene is TRBV7-2, the J gene TRBJ2-3; no clear D. Trimming pared 5 bases from V and 2 bases from J, leaving 14 bases between. CDR1 SGHTA and CDR2 FQGNSA come from the germline V gene. The CDR3 sequence is 15 residues long. The CDR3 DNA reads as TGTGCCAGCAGCACCGCGGCGGTTCTCACAGATACGCAGTATTTT. This translates into CASSTAAVLTDTQYF.